This TCR beta chain was sequenced in a study of cytomegalovirus exposure and HLA in healthy donors. Background on the study: The 120 or so validation repertoires were produced on the same platform as the approximately 620 repertoires of the first cohort. This was reported in a later analysis. Overall study findings and caveats: Among the CMV-associated chains, a few were confirmed in vitro as specific for CMV antigens.

Remarks on this clone: Its antigen is unknown.

Germline V gene data show CDR1 as SGHDN and CDR2 as FVKESK. Trimming at V came to 3 bases and at J to 7 bases, leaving 10 bases not matched to a gene. The CDR3 runs 15 residues. This table comes from immunoSEQ multiplex PCR, and its TCRdb copy is limited to in-frame clones, with some not included. The sample records a few hundred thousand clones, about nine tenths being singletons. Donors came from a validation cohort of approximately 110 subjects, distinct from the first 666-subject cohort. The rearrangement links TRBV14 to TRBJ2-7; 9 bases map to TRBD2. Material for sequencing was PBMCs. This clonotype was obtained from a woman under 30 in good health and CMV-seronegative. The CDR3 DNA reads as TGTGCCAGCAGCCAGCGGGTAGCGGGAGCTCGGGAGCAGTACTTC. Translation gives CASSQRVAGAREQYF.